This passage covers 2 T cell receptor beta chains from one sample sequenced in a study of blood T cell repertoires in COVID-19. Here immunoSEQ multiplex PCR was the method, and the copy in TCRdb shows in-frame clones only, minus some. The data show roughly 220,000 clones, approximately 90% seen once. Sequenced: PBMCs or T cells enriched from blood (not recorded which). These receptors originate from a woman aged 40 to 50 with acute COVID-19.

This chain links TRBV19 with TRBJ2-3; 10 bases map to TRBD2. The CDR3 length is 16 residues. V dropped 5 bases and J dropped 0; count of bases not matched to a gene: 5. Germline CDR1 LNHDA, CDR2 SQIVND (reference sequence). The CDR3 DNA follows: TGTGCCAGTAGTCTACGGACTAGCGGTAGCACAGATACGCAGTATTTT. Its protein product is CASSLRTSGSTDTQYF.

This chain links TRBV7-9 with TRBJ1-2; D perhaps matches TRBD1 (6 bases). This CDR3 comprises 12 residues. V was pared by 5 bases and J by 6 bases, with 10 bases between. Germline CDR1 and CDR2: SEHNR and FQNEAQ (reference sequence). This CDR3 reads CASSATGNGYTF. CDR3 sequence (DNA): TGTGCCAGCAGCGCAACAGGGAATGGCTACACCTTC. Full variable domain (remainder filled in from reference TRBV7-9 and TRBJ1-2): DTGVSQNPRHKITKRGQNVTFRCDPISEHNRLYWYRQTLGQGPEFLTYFQNEAQLEKSRLLSDRFSAERPKGSFSTLEIQRTEQGDSAMYLCASSATGNGYTFGSGTRLTVV.